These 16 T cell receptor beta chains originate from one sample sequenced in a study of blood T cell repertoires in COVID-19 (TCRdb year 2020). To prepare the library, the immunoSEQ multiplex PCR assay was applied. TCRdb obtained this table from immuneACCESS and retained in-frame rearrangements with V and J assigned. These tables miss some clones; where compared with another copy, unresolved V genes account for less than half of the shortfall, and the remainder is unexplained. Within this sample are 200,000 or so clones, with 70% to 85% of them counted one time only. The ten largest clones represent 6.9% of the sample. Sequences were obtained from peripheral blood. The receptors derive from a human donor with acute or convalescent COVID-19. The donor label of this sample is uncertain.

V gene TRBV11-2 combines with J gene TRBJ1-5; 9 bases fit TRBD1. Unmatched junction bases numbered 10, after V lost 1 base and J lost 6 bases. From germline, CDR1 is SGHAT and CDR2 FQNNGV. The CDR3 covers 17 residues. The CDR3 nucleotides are TGTGCCAGCAGCTTAGGAGGTCCGGGACAGGGCCTTCAGCCCCAGCATTTT. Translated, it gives CASSLGGPGQGLQPQHF.

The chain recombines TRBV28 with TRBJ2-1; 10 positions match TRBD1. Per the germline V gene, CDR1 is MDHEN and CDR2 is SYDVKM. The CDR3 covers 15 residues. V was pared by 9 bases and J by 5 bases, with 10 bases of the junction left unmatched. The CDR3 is CASFDRDRGNNEQFF. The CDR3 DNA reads TGTGCCAGTTTCGACCGGGACAGGGGCAACAATGAGCAGTTCTTC. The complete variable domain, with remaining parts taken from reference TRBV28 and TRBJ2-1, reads DVKVTQSSRYLVKRTGEKVFLECVQDMDHENMFWYRQDPGLGLRLIYFSYDVKMKEKGDIPEGYSVSREKKERFSLILESASTNQTSMYLCASFDRDRGNNEQFFGPGTRLTVL.

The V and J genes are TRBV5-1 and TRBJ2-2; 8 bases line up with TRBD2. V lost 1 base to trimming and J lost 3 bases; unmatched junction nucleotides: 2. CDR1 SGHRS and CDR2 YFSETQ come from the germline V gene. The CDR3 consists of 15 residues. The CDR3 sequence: CASSLLGRDTGELFF. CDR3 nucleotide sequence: TGCGCCAGCAGCTTGCTCGGGAGGGACACCGGGGAGCTGTTTTTT.

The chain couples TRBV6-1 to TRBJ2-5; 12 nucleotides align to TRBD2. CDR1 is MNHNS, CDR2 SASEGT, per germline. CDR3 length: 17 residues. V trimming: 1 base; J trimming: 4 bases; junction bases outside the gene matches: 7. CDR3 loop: CASSEGVTSGRGETQYF. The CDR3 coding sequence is TGTGCCAGCAGTGAAGGTGTGACTAGCGGGAGAGGAGAGACCCAGTACTTC.

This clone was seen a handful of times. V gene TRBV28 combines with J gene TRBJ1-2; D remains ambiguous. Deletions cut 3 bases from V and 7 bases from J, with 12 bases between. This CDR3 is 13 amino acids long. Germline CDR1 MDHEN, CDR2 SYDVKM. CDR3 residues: CASSLRAVVGYTF. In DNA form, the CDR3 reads TGTGCCAGCAGTTTGAGGGCGGTAGTTGGCTACACCTTC.

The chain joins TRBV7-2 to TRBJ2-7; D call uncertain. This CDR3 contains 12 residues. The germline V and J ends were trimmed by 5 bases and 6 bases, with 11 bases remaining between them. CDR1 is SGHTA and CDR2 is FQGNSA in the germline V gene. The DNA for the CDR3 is TGTGCCAGCAGCCCTTCTAGGCGCGAGCAGTACTTC. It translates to CASSPSRREQYF.

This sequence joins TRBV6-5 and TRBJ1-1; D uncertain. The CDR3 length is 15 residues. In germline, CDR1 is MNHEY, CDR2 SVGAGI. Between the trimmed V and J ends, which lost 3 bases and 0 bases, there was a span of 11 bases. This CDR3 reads CASSYSSTVNTEAFF. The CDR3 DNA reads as TGTGCCAGCAGTTATAGTAGCACCGTGAACACTGAAGCTTTCTTT.

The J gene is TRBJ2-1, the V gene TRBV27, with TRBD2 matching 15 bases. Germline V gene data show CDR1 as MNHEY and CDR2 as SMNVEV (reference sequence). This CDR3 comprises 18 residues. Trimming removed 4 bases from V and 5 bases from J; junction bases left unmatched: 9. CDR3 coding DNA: TGTGCCAGCAGTTCGGGACTAGCGGGAGGTTATCAAGACAATGAGCAGTTCTTC. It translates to CASSSGLAGGYQDNEQFF.

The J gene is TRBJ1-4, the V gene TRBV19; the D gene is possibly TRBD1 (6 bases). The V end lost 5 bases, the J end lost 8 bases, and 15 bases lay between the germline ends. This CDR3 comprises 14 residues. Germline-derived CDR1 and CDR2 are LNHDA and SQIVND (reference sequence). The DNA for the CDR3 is TGTGCCAGTAGTTTCCAGGGGAAAGGAGAAAAACTGTTTTTT. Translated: CASSFQGKGEKLFF.

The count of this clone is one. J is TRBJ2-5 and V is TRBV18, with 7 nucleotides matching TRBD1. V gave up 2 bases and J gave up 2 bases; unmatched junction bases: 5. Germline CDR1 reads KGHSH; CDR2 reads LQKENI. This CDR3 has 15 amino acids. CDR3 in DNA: TGTGCCAGCTCACCAAAAGGGACAGCACAAGAGACCCAGTACTTC. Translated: CASSPKGTAQETQYF. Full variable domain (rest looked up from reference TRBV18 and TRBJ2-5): NAGVMQNPRHLVRRRGQEARLRCSPMKGHSHVYWYRQLPEEGLKFMVYLQKENIIDESGMPKERFSAEFPKEGPSILRIQQVVRGDSAAYFCASSPKGTAQETQYFGPGTRLLVL.

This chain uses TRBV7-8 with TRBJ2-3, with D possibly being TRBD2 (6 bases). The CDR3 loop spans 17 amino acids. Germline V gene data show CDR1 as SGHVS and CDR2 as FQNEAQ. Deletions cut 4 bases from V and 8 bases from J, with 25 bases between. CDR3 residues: CASSSLRSGHSTRTQYF. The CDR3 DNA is TGTGCCAGCAGCTCCCTGAGGAGCGGGCATAGCACACGTACGCAGTATTTT. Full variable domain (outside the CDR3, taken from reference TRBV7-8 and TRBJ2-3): GAGVSQSPRYKVAKRGQDVALRCDPISGHVSLFWYQQALGQGPEFLTYFQNEAQLDKSGLPSDRFFAERPEGSVSTLKIQRTQQEDSAVYLCASSSLRSGHSTRTQYFGPGTRLTVL.

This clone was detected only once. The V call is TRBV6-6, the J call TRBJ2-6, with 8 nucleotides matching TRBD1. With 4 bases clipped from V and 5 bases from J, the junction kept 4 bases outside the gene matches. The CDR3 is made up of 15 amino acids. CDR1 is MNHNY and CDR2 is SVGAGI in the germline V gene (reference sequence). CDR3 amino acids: CASSSTGDRANVLTF. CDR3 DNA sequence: TGTGCCAGCAGTTCGACAGGGGATCGGGCCAACGTCCTGACTTTC.

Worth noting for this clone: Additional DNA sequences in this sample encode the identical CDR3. This chain's CDR3 is CASSRTGHSYNEQFF. In DNA form, the CDR3 reads TGTGCCAGCAGCCGGACAGGCCACTCCTACAATGAGCAGTTCTTC. V gene TRBV6-5 combines with J gene TRBJ2-1; 7 bases are a match to TRBD1. The CDR3 consists of 15 residues. The V gene's germline CDR1 is MNHEY and CDR2 SVGAGI. After removal of 6 bases from V and 0 bases from J, the junction contained 5 bases not matched to a gene.

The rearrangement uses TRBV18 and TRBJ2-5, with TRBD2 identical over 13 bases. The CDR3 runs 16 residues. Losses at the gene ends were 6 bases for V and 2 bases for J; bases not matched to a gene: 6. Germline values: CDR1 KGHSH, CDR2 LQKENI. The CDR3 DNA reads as TGTGCCAGCTCTTCTTGGACTAGCGGGAGACAAGAGACCCAGTACTTC. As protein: CASSSWTSGRQETQYF. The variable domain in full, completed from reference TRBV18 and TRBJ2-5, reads NAGVMQNPRHLVRRRGQEARLRCSPMKGHSHVYWYRQLPEEGLKFMVYLQKENIIDESGMPKERFSAEFPKEGPSILRIQQVVRGDSAAYFCASSSWTSGRQETQYFGPGTRLLVL.

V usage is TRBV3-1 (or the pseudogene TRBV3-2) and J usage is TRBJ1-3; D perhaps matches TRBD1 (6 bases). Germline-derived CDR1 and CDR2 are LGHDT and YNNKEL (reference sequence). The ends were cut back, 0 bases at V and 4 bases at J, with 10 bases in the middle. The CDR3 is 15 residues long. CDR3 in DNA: TGTGCCAGCAGCCAAGACGGGACATCCGGAAACACCATATATTTT. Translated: CASSQDGTSGNTIYF.

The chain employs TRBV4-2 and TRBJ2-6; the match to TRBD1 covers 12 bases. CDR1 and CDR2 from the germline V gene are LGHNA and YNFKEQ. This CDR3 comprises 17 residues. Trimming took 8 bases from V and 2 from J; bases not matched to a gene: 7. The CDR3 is CASAPGQGATGANVLTF. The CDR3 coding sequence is TGTGCCAGCGCGCCGGGACAGGGGGCGACTGGGGCCAACGTCCTGACTTTC.